This T cell receptor beta chain was found in a study of blood T cell repertoires in COVID-19. On the study more broadly: The analysed material was cDNA or gDNA that came from T cells, B-cell-depleted T cells, or PBMCs.

The ends were cut back, 5 bases at V and 4 bases at J, with 9 bases in the middle. The germline V gene encodes CDR1 LNHDA and CDR2 SQIVND (reference sequence). The CDR3 runs 14 residues. Enrollment of patients from Seattle took place during active infection, with longitudinal follow-up. TCRdb's copy holds only in-frame clones and misses some; the assay was immunoSEQ multiplex PCR. The repertoire includes over 100,000 clones, around 90% of them detected once, and 4% to 5.5% sits in the top ten. This clone was counted a single time. This TCR came from a woman in her fifties or sixties with COVID-19, enrolled during active disease. The sequenced material came from peripheral blood. V gene TRBV19 combines with J gene TRBJ2-6; D is perhaps TRBD2 (5 bases). The CDR3, as DNA: TGTGCCAGTAGTGAGGGTGCCGGGGCCAACGTCCTGACTTTC. Protein: CASSEGAGANVLTF.